The text below deals with one TCR beta chain. Antigen specificity is unknown. V lost 2 bases to trimming and J lost 4 bases, with 8 bases between them. The CDR3 has 13 residues. Germline loops: CDR1 KGHSH, CDR2 LQKENI. The data stem from a study of T cell responses to AZD1222 COVID-19 vaccine. General study results and limits: Most donors were white British and more were female, and clonal diversity was possibly underestimated. There were vaccine-associated CD4 TCRs across spike, dominant at 160-218 and 743-854. A reported finding is that nearly half of spike-specific TCRs target unmutated variant regions.

Libraries were prepared by immunoSEQ multiplex PCR; TCRdb keeps only in-frame clonotypes and omits some of them. In the table there are 70,000 to 95,000 clones, about 86% of which are singletons. Second-dose recipients at about 4 or about 12 weeks were treated as one pooled group. Here the sequenced sample was peripheral blood, taken 28 days after the second AZD1222 dose. The gene calls are TRBV18 and TRBJ1-1; D remains ambiguous. The receptor comes from an adult who received the AZD1222 COVID-19 vaccine. This chain's CDR3 is CASSPVSPTEAFF. In nucleotides, the CDR3 is TGTGCCAGCTCACCAGTTTCACCCACTGAAGCTTTCTTT.